The sample holds a few counts of the clone carrying this TCR beta chain. As originally analysed: Reference gene primer amplification yielded estimated nucleated cell counts. The data were produced by immunoSEQ multiplex PCR, yet TCRdb's version contains in-frame clones alone and is incomplete. For V, J and clone size, that table is used; D and trimming come from the DNA. The sample yields under 250,000 clones, roughly 84% seen once. This entry is derived from a study of blood T cell repertoires in COVID-19. Germline values: CDR1 GTSNPN, CDR2 SVGIG (reference sequence). The CDR3 runs 13 residues. Trimming removed 0 bases from V and 7 bases from J, with 12 bases in between.

The sequenced material came from peripheral blood. The TCR originated in a man aged 50 to 60 who had recovered from COVID-19. V gene TRBV30 combines with J gene TRBJ2-5; perhaps TRBD2 as D (5 bases). CDR3 bases: TGTGCCTGGAGTGTACCGGCGGGCGGGACCCAGTACTTC. Its protein is CAWSVPAGGTQYF.